The entry below gives a single T cell receptor beta chain sequence along with its context. TCRdb re-called the RT-PCR reads with MiXCR, one entry per CDR3 protein. Altogether hundreds of thousands of distinct CDR3 sequences are present, 16% being singletons, with the ten largest covering around 7.2%. This entry comes from a study of patients and donors after allogeneic stem cell transplantation. The material sequenced was blood, either unsorted or a sorted T cell fraction (not recorded which). This TCR came from a human donor who was either an allogeneic HSCT recipient or a stem cell or donor lymphocyte infusion donor (not recorded which). It is not recorded whose cells these are; they may come from a transplant donor.

The CDR3 coding sequence is TGTGCCAGCAGCCAATCCGAGGCGGGGACCCAGTACTTC. Its translation: CASSQSEAGTQYF. The chain uses TRBV4-2 and TRBJ2-5; possibly TRBD2 for D (5 bases). Germline CDR1 LGHNA, CDR2 YNFKEQ. Between the trimmed V and J ends, which lost 2 bases and 7 bases, there was a span of 11 bases. There are 13 residues in the CDR3.